A single sample is the source of the 25 T cell receptor beta chains below, sequenced in a study of T cell responses to AZD1222 COVID-19 vaccine. Sequencing was performed with immunoSEQ multiplex PCR; in TCRdb, only in-frame clones are kept and a portion is missing. The table records 70,000 to 95,000 clones, about nine tenths of them present only once. Sequences were derived from peripheral blood, sampled on day 0 of MenACWY control vaccination. These receptors were taken from an adult in good health.

The chain combines TRBV5-4 with TRBJ2-1; D is ambiguous. This CDR3 comprises 15 residues. Germline lookup yields CDR1 SGHNT and CDR2 YYREEE (reference sequence). Trimming shortened V by 0 bases and J by 3 bases, and 10 bases separated the two germline ends. CDR3 sequence reads: CASSLDSSIYNEQFF. The CDR3 region has the DNA TGTGCCAGCAGCTTGGACAGTTCAATCTACAATGAGCAGTTCTTC.

This clone was seen only a few times. The V and J genes are TRBV27 and TRBJ1-2; D possibly corresponds to TRBD1 (5 bases). Per germline, CDR1 MNHEY and CDR2 SMNVEV (reference sequence). The CDR3 spans 13 residues. V was cut by 3 bases and J by 3 bases, with 8 bases left in between. The CDR3 DNA follows: TGTGCCAGCAGTTTCGGCAGGGACTATGGCTACACCTTC. This translates into CASSFGRDYGYTF.

The genes are TRBV19 and TRBJ1-2; no clear D. Germline CDR1 is LNHDA and CDR2 is SQIVND (reference sequence). Deletions cut 6 bases from V and 6 bases from J, with 14 bases between. This CDR3 contains 13 residues. CDR3 sequence: CASSPSQAHGYTF. The CDR3 DNA follows: TGTGCCAGTAGCCCGTCGCAGGCGCATGGCTACACCTTC.

This clone was detected only once. This sample also contains other DNA sequences that code for the same CDR3. The chain is built from TRBV27 and TRBJ2-7; D may be TRBD1 (5 bases). This CDR3 is 13 amino acids long. The V end lost 3 bases, the J end lost 0 bases, and 6 bases lay between the germline ends. Germline values: CDR1 MNHEY, CDR2 SMNVEV (reference sequence). The CDR3 loop is CASSFQGSYEQYF. The CDR3 DNA follows: TGTGCCAGCAGTTTCCAGGGCTCCTACGAGCAGTACTTC.

The genes are TRBV10-3 and TRBJ2-3, with TRBD2 identical over 8 bases. Trimming removed 0 bases from V and 5 bases from J; junction bases left unmatched: 13. The CDR3 sequence is 18 residues long. Germline V gene lookup returns CDR1 ENHRY and CDR2 SYGVKD. The CDR3: CAISESIASGPVGDTQYF. The CDR3, as DNA: TGTGCCATCAGTGAGTCAATTGCTAGCGGGCCGGTGGGAGATACGCAGTATTTT.

The V call is TRBV6-6, the J call TRBJ1-2; 7 nucleotides line up with TRBD1. Losses at the gene ends were 2 bases for V and 3 bases for J; bases not matched to a gene: 3. Germline CDR1 is MNHNY and CDR2 is SVGAGI (reference sequence). CDR3 length equals 14 residues. CDR3 DNA sequence: TGTGCCAGCAGTTACCCAGACAGGGACTATGGCTACACCTTC. As protein: CASSYPDRDYGYTF.

J is TRBJ2-7 and V is TRBV6-5; 12 bases line up with TRBD2. V dropped 2 bases and J dropped 3; count of bases not matched to a gene: 5. The CDR3 runs to 16 residues. From germline, CDR1 is MNHEY and CDR2 SVGAGI. The CDR3 loop is CASSYLPTSGGYEQYF. The CDR3 nucleotides read TGTGCCAGCAGTTACCTCCCGACTAGCGGGGGCTACGAGCAGTACTTC.

This clone was observed once. This chain uses TRBV5-1 with TRBJ2-2; 9 bases are a match to TRBD1. Germline V gene sequence: CDR1 SGHRS, CDR2 YFSETQ. CDR3 size: 15 residues. V lost 7 bases, J lost 0 bases, and 4 bases stayed unmatched. This chain's CDR3 is CASARQGANTGELFF. In DNA, the CDR3 is TGCGCCAGCGCGAGACAGGGGGCGAACACCGGGGAGCTGTTTTTT.

V usage is TRBV30 and J usage is TRBJ1-1, with TRBD1 as a possible D gene (5 bases). In germline, CDR1 is GTSNPN, CDR2 SVGIG (reference sequence). The CDR3 is 13 amino acids. V was shortened by 4 bases and J by 0 bases, with 9 bases between the two germline ends. The CDR3 spells CAWTRQLNTEAFF. The CDR3 DNA reads TGTGCCTGGACACGACAGCTGAACACTGAAGCTTTCTTT. The full variable domain, with the rest looked up from reference TRBV30 and TRBJ1-1, is SQTIHQWPATLVQPVGSPLSLECTVEGTSNPNLYWYRQAAGRGLQLLFYSVGIGQISSEVPQNLSASRPQDRQFILSSKKLLLSDSGFYLCAWTRQLNTEAFFGQGTRLTVV.

This clone occurred a few times. The chain uses TRBV5-5 and TRBJ2-7; D gene unclear. This CDR3 has 13 residues. The V end was cut by 2 bases, the J end by 3 bases, with 9 bases between. Germline CDR1 reads SGHKS; CDR2 reads YYEKEE (reference sequence). CDR3 DNA: TGTGCCAGCAGCTTTGAGTGGCACTACGAGCAGTACTTC. Translated: CASSFEWHYEQYF.

In its sample, this clone was seen once. The chain uses TRBV7-2 and TRBJ2-7; D perhaps matches TRBD1 (6 bases). The V end lost 2 bases, the J end lost 3 bases, and 23 bases lay between the germline ends. Germline values: CDR1 SGHTA, CDR2 FQGNSA. The CDR3 is 18 amino acids. The CDR3 loop is CASSLFIAPLQQGYEQYF. The CDR3 DNA is TGTGCCAGCAGCTTATTCATCGCCCCCCTTCAACAGGGCTACGAGCAGTACTTC.

The rearrangement links TRBV7-2 to TRBJ2-1, with TRBD2 matching 8 bases. The junction had 10 bases not matched to a gene; V was cut back by 4 bases and J by 5 bases. The germline gives CDR1 SGHTA, CDR2 FQGNSA. The CDR3 consists of 16 residues. Here the CDR3 DNA reads TGTGCCAGCAGCTCCCCGAGTGAGCGGGGGAACAATGAGCAGTTCTTC. Translation: CASSSPSERGNNEQFF.

The chain links TRBV19 to TRBJ2-2; D call uncertain. CDR3 size: 15 residues. V was trimmed by 3 bases and J by 4 bases, leaving 12 bases between them. Germline CDR1 LNHDA, CDR2 SQIVND (reference sequence). The CDR3 DNA reads TGTGCCAGTAGTATCAAAGAGACCGTCACCGGGGAGCTGTTTTTT. Translated, it gives CASSIKETVTGELFF.

The chain uses TRBV3-1 (or the pseudogene TRBV3-2) and TRBJ2-7; TRBD2 matches at 7 bases. The length of the CDR3 is 13 residues. V lost 1 base and J lost 11; bases outside the gene matches: 8. The germline CDR1 and CDR2 sequences are LGHDT and YNNKEL (reference sequence). Here the CDR3 DNA reads TGTGCCAGCAGCCAAGGCGGGGGAGACTTGGAGTACTTC. Translating gives CASSQGGGDLEYF.

The chain has TRBV6-5 and TRBJ1-2, with TRBD1 identical over 8 bases. The germline V gene encodes CDR1 MNHEY and CDR2 SVGAGI. After removal of 2 bases from V and 5 bases from J, the junction contained 7 bases not matched to a gene. The CDR3 contains 15 residues. This CDR3 reads CASSYPAGQGYGYTF. The DNA for the CDR3 is TGTGCCAGCAGTTACCCCGCCGGACAGGGATATGGCTACACCTTC.

V usage is TRBV4-3 and J usage is TRBJ2-1, with 9 bases matching TRBD2. In germline, CDR1 is LGHNA, CDR2 YSLEER. The CDR3 runs to 16 residues. Losses at the gene ends were 3 bases for V and 4 bases for J; bases not matched to a gene: 7. The CDR3 region has the DNA TGCGCCAGCAGCCATACGCCTAGCGGGGCTTACAATGAGCAGTTCTTC. Amino acid sequence: CASSHTPSGAYNEQFF.

The rearrangement joins TRBV12-3 or TRBV12-4 to TRBJ1-4; weak D call: TRBD1 (5 bases). The germline V and J ends were trimmed by 4 bases and 8 bases, with 8 bases remaining between them. The CDR3 is 12 amino acids. The CDR3 DNA follows: TGTGCCAGCAGTTACCCAGGGGAAAAACTGTTTTTT. Protein product: CASSYPGEKLFF.

This clone was detected once. In DNA, the CDR3 is TGTGCCAGTAGTATAAGCTTTGTGCGACAGGGTTTCTACGAGCAGTACTTC. Translated, it gives CASSISFVRQGFYEQYF. The chain links TRBV19 to TRBJ2-7; 7 bases line up with TRBD1. V gave up 2 bases and J gave up 3 bases; unmatched junction bases: 13. Germline CDR1 is LNHDA and CDR2 is SQIVND (reference sequence). The CDR3 spans 17 residues.

This chain connects TRBV7-8 to TRBJ1-5; perhaps TRBD1 as D (6 bases). This CDR3 comprises 14 residues. Trimming cost V 3 bases and J 6 bases, with 12 bases left between them. CDR1 is SGHVS, CDR2 FQNEAQ, per germline. CDR3: CASSFVRGSQPQHF. The DNA for the CDR3 is TGTGCCAGCAGCTTCGTCAGGGGCAGTCAGCCCCAGCATTTT.

V is TRBV13 and J is TRBJ2-5, with 15 bases aligning to TRBD2. The CDR3 is made up of 18 amino acids. Per germline, CDR1 PRHDT and CDR2 FYEKMQ (reference sequence). The V segment lost 7 bases and the J segment 5 bases; nucleotides outside the gene matches: 14. The CDR3 nucleotides read TGTGCCAGCACGCCTCCGACGGGACTAGCGGGGGGCGGGGAGACCCAGTACTTC. Encoded protein: CASTPPTGLAGGGETQYF.

The chain links TRBV2 to TRBJ2-4; TRBD1 might be the D (5 bases). Germline V gene sequence: CDR1 SNHLY, CDR2 FYNNEI. V lost 4 bases and J 2 bases, leaving 18 bases between the germline ends. The length of the CDR3 is 17 residues. The DNA for the CDR3 is TGTGCCAGCAGTGTATTGTTCAGGGATCGAACCAAAAACATTCAGTACTTC. This gives the protein CASSVLFRDRTKNIQYF.

The rearrangement uses TRBV7-9 and TRBJ1-2; D uncertain. Trimming shortened V by 2 bases and J by 1 base, and 2 bases separated the two germline ends. In germline, CDR1 is SEHNR, CDR2 FQNEAQ (reference sequence). This CDR3 comprises 12 residues. This chain's CDR3 is CASSLINYGYTF. CDR3 DNA: TGTGCCAGCAGCTTAATTAACTATGGCTACACCTTC.

DNA for the CDR3: TGTGCCATCAGTGAGTCGACAACCGGGGATGAAAAACTGTTTTTT. This translates into CAISESTTGDEKLFF. The V call is TRBV10-3, the J call TRBJ1-4; D is ambiguous. V dropped 0 bases and J dropped 6 bases, with 11 bases sitting between them. CDR1 and CDR2 (germline): ENHRY, SYGVKD. This CDR3 has 15 residues.

This chain connects TRBV4-3 to TRBJ1-3, with D unresolved. The CDR3 consists of 16 residues. Trimming pared 1 base from V and 0 bases from J, leaving 10 bases between. Germline CDR1 reads LGHNA; CDR2 reads YSLEER. In DNA form, the CDR3 reads TGCGCCAGCAGCCAAGTACTAGGATACTCTGGAAACACCATATATTTT. Translating gives CASSQVLGYSGNTIYF.

This clone came up a few times. This chain joins TRBV7-8 and TRBJ1-1, with D unresolved. Germline assignment: CDR1 SGHVS and CDR2 FQNEAQ. The V gene lost 6 bases and the J gene lost 0 bases, with 8 bases spanning the gap. CDR3 length equals 13 residues. The CDR3 is CASRYSLNTEAFF. DNA of the CDR3: TGTGCCAGCAGGTATTCGTTGAACACTGAAGCTTTCTTT.